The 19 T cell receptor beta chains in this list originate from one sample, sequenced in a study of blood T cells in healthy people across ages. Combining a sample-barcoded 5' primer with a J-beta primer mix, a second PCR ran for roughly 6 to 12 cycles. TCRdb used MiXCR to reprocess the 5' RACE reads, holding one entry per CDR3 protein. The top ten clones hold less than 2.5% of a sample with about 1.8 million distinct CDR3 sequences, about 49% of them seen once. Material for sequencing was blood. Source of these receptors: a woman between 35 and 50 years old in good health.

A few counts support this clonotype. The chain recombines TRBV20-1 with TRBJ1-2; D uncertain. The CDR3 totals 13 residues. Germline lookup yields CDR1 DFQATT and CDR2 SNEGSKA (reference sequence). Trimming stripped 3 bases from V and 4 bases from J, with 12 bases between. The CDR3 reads CSASETQFYGYTF. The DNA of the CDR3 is TGCAGTGCTAGCGAGACACAATTCTATGGCTACACCTTC.

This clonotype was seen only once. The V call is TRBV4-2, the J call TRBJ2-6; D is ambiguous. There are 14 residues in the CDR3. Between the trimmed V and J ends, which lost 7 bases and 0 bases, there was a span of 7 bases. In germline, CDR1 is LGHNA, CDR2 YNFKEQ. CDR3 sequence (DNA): TGTGCCAGCACCAACATCTCTGGGGCCAACGTCCTGACTTTC. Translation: CASTNISGANVLTF.

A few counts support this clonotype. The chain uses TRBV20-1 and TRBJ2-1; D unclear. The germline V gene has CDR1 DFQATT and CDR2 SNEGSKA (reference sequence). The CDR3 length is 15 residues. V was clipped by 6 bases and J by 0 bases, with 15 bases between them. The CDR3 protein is CSARMWSSSYNEQFF. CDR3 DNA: TGCAGTGCCAGGATGTGGAGTTCCTCCTACAATGAGCAGTTCTTC.

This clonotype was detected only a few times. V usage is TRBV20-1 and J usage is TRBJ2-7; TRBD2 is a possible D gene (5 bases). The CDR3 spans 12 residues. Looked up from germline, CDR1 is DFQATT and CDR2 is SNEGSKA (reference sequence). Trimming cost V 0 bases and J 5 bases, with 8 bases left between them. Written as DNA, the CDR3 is TGCAGTGCTAGAGAGGACTCTCACGAGCAGTACTTC. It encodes CSAREDSHEQYF.

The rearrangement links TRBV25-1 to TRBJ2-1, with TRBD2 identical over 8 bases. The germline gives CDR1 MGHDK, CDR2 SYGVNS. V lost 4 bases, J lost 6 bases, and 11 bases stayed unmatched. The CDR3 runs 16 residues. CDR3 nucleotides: TGTGCCAGCAGTGGGCTTTTCGCGGGAGGACCCAATGAGCAGTTCTTC. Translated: CASSGLFAGGPNEQFF.

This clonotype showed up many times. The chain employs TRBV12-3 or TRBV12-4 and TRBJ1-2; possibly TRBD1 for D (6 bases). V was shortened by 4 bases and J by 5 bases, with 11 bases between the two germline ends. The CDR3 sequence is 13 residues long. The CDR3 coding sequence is TGTGCCAGCAGTTCCCAGGGGCATTATGGCTACACCTTC. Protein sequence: CASSSQGHYGYTF.

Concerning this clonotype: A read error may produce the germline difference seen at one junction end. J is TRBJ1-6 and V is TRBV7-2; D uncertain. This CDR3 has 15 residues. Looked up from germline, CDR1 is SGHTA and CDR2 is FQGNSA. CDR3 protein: CAGSTPTRNNSPLHF. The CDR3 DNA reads TGTGCCGGCAGCACCCCCACGAGGAATAATTCACCCCTCCACTTT.

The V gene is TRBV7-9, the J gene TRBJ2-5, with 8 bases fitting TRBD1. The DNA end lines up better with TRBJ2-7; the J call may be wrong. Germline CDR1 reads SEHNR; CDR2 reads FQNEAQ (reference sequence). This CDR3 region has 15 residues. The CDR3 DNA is TGTGCCAGCAGCGTATATGGGACAGGTAACTACGAGCAGTACTTC. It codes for CASSVYGTGNYEQYF.

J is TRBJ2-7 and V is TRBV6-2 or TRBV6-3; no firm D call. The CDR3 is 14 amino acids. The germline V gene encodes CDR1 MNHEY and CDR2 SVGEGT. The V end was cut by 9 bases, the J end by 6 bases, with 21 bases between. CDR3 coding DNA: TGTGCCAGTGCAAAAGATCTTGTCGTTGGCGAGCAGTACTTC. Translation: CASAKDLVVGEQYF.

This CDR3 is CSVESASGYTF. As DNA, the CDR3 is TGCAGCGTTGAATCCGCTAGTGGCTACACCTTC. The V and J genes are TRBV29-1 and TRBJ1-2; D is undetermined. The CDR3 loop spans 11 amino acids. Germline CDR1 reads SQVTM; CDR2 reads ANQGSEA. The V end was cut by 2 bases, the J end by 7 bases, with 8 bases between.

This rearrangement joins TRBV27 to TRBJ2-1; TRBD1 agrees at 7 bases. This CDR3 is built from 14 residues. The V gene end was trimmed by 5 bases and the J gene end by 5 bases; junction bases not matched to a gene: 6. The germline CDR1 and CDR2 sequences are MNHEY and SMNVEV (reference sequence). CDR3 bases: TGTGCCAGCAGTGTACAGGGGTGGGACAATGAGCAGTTCTTC. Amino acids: CASSVQGWDNEQFF.

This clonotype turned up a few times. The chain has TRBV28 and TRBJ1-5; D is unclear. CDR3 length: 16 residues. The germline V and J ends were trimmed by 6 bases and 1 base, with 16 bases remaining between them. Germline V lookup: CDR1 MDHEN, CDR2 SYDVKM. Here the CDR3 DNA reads TGTGCCAGCAGGACATTCCCTGGCTGGAGCAATCAGCCCCAGCATTTT. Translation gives CASRTFPGWSNQPQHF.

CDR3 sequence: CASSFLRGEGNQPQHF. The CDR3 DNA is TGTGCCAGCAGTTTTCTAAGGGGGGAGGGCAATCAGCCCCAGCATTTT. The chain uses TRBV12-3 or TRBV12-4 and TRBJ1-5; a weak D match, TRBD1 (6 bases). The CDR3 is made up of 16 amino acids. V dropped 3 bases and J dropped 2 bases, with 14 bases sitting between them.

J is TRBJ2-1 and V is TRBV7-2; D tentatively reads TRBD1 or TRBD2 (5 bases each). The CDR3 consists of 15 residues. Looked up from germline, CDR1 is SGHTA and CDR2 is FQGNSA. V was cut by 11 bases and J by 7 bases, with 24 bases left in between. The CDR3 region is CAGTLRVGAENEQFF. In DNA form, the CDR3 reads TGTGCCGGCACGCTCAGGGTCGGGGCGGAAAATGAGCAGTTCTTC.

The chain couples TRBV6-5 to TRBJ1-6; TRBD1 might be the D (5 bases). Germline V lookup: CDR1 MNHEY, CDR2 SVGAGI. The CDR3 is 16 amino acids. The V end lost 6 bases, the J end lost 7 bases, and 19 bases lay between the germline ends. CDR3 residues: CASSYGPGRQNSPLHF. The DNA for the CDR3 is TGTGCCAGCAGCTACGGTCCGGGACGGCAAAATTCACCCCTCCACTTT.

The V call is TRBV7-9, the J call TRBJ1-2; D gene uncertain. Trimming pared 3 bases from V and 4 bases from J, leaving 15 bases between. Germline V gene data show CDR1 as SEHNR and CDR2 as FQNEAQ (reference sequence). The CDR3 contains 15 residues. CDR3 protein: CASSFPGNRGYGYTF. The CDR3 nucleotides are TGTGCCAGCAGCTTTCCGGGAAACCGGGGCTATGGCTACACCTTC.

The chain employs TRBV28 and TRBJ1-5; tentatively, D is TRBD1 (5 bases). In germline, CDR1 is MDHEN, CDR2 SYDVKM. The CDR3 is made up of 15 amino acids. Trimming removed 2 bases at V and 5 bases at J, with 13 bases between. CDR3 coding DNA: TGTGCCAGCAGTTTAGGGGGACCGAACGATCAGCCCCAGCATTTT. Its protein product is CASSLGGPNDQPQHF.

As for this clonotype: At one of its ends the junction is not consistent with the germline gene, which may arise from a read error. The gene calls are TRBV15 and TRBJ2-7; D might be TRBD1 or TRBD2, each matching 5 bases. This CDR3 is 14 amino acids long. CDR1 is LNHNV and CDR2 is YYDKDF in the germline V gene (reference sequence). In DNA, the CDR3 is TGTGCCGCCAGCAGAGGACAAGGTTCTCGGGAACAGTACTTC. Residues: CAASRGQGSREQYF.

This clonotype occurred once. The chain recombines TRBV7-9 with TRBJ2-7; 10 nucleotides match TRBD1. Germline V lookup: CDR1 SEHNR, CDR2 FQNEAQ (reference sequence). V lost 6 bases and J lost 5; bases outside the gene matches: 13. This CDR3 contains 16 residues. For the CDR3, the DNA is TGTGCCAGCAGTTCCAGCCGGGACAGGGGCGTCCACGAGCAGTACTTC. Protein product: CASSSSRDRGVHEQYF. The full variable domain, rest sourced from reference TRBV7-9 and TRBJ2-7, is DTGVSQNPRHKITKRGQNVTFRCDPISEHNRLYWYRQTLGQGPEFLTYFQNEAQLEKSRLLSDRFSAERPKGSFSTLEIQRTEQGDSAMYLCASSSSRDRGVHEQYFGPGTRLTVT.